This T cell receptor beta chain was captured in a study of response to subunit inactivated influenza vaccine. Study findings and constraints: Authors proposed each seasonal influenza vaccination draws in few new T cells.

TCRdb used MiXCR to reprocess the RT-PCR reads, holding one entry per CDR3 protein. The table has about 500,000 distinct CDR3 sequences, less than 7.5% seen once; the top ten hold 10% to 15%. Turning to this clonotype: The antigen remains unidentified.

The sample consisted of PBMCs from blood, taken roughly 24 months after vaccination. This clonotype originated in a man aged 45 to 75 who received an inactivated influenza vaccine.

CDR3 DNA: TGTGCCAGCAGCTTAGGATCGGGGGTGGGGTTAGTAAAACTGTTTTTT. Its protein is CASSLGSGVGLVKLFF. J is TRBJ1-4 and V is TRBV7-2, with D perhaps matching TRBD1 (5 bases). Germline CDR1 is SGHTA and CDR2 is FQGNSA. Trimming stripped 1 base from V and 10 bases from J, with 19 bases between. This CDR3 is 16 amino acids long.